These 3 T cell receptor beta chains were sequenced from one sample in a study of breast tumors, draining lymph nodes, adjacent tissues. Samples came from axillary lymph nodes draining the breast cancer. TCRdb called the multiplex PCR reads again in MiXCR, with one record for every CDR3 protein. The repertoire includes about 200,000 distinct CDR3 sequences, around 29% of them detected once, and about 4.5% sits in the top ten. Input material: axillary lymph node tissue. These receptor sequences come from a female donor with breast cancer. Some clones in this sample may be carry-over from other donors' samples.

This clonotype occurred many times. The chain combines TRBV5-1 with TRBJ2-7; no clear D. Per the germline V gene, CDR1 is SGHRS and CDR2 is YFSETQ. The CDR3 is made up of 14 amino acids. Trimming cost V 4 bases and J 2 bases, with 13 bases left between them. The DNA of the CDR3 is TGCGCCAGCAGCAGCGTTACTTCCACCTACGAGCAGTACTTC. It translates to CASSSVTSTYEQYF.

This chain links TRBV20-1 with TRBJ2-3, with D perhaps matching TRBD2 (5 bases). The CDR3 has 14 residues. CDR1 and CDR2 (germline): DFQATT, SNEGSKA (reference sequence). Trimming pared 3 bases from V and 6 bases from J, leaving 16 bases between. The CDR3 region has the DNA TGCAGTGCTAGGGTCCCGACCGGGGATGATACGCAGTATTTT. Translation gives CSARVPTGDDTQYF.

The sample holds many counts of this clonotype. The rearrangement links TRBV20-1 to TRBJ2-7; 14 nucleotides align to TRBD2. The germline V gene has CDR1 DFQATT and CDR2 SNEGSKA (reference sequence). This CDR3 is 15 amino acids long. V lost 6 bases to trimming and J lost 3 bases; unmatched junction nucleotides: 7. The CDR3 here is CSASGLAGVGYEQYF. CDR3 nucleotide sequence: TGCAGTGCATCGGGACTAGCGGGAGTGGGCTACGAGCAGTACTTC.